This is a list of T cell receptor beta chains from one sample in a study of blood T cells in healthy people across ages. TCRdb used MiXCR to reprocess the 5' RACE reads, holding one entry per CDR3 protein. The data contain some 940,000 distinct CDR3 sequences, roughly 29% of them singletons. These data were likewise used in another study, on T cells of mothers and their children.

The specimen was blood. These receptors were collected from a woman aged 40 to 55 in good health. The CDR3 runs from the conserved cysteine through the conserved F or W. Fields, in order: V gene, D gene, J gene, clone size, CDR3 protein, CDR3 DNA. D genes are given only for firm matches. Part of the rows lack a size; the others show once, few, many or a class for expanded clones.

v_call: TRBV28; d_call: TRBD1; j_call: TRBJ1-5; clone_size: .; cdr3_aa: CASRIGQGGQPRHF; cdr3_nt: TGTGCCAGCAGGATTGGACAGGGAGGCCAGCCCCGGCATTTT
v_call: TRBV20-1; d_call: .; j_call: TRBJ2-1; clone_size: few; cdr3_aa: CSARDGGRAYNEQFF; cdr3_nt: TGCAGTGCTAGAGATGGAGGGAGAGCCTACAATGAGCAGTTCTTC
v_call: TRBV24-1; d_call: TRBD2; j_call: TRBJ2-5; clone_size: many; cdr3_aa: CATSDVTSGVTETQYF; cdr3_nt: TGTGCCACCAGTGATGTGACTAGCGGGGTAACGGAGACCCAGTACTTC
v_call: TRBV12-3/TRBV12-4; d_call: .; j_call: TRBJ2-5; clone_size: .; cdr3_aa: CASSLIGQRTETQYF; cdr3_nt: TGTGCCAGCAGCTTGATAGGACAACGGACCGAGACCCAGTACTTC
v_call: TRBV5-1; d_call: .; j_call: TRBJ1-2; clone_size: .; cdr3_aa: CASSQTSPNYGYTF; cdr3_nt: TGCGCCAGCAGCCAGACTAGCCCTAACTATGGCTACACCTTC
v_call: TRBV28; d_call: TRBD1; j_call: TRBJ2-1; clone_size: .; cdr3_aa: CASIPQGARVKQFF; cdr3_nt: TGTGCCAGCATCCCACAGGGGGCGCGGGTTAAGCAGTTCTTC
v_call: TRBV7-9; d_call: TRBD1; j_call: TRBJ1-2; clone_size: few; cdr3_aa: CASSNQGGKLLYGYTF; cdr3_nt: TGTGCCAGCAGCAATCAGGGGGGGAAGCTGCTCTATGGCTACACCTTC
v_call: TRBV6-6; d_call: TRBD2; j_call: TRBJ2-7; clone_size: .; cdr3_aa: CASSYGGGTYEQYF; cdr3_nt: TGTGCCAGCAGCTATGGGGGGGGGACCTACGAGCAGTACTTC
v_call: TRBV24-1; d_call: .; j_call: TRBJ2-1; clone_size: .; cdr3_aa: CATSDFGTAEQFF; cdr3_nt: TGTGCCACCAGTGATTTCGGGACGGCTGAGCAGTTCTTC
v_call: TRBV12-3/TRBV12-4; d_call: .; j_call: TRBJ1-5; clone_size: few; cdr3_aa: CASSLEAHYSNQPQHF; cdr3_nt: TGTGCCAGCAGTTTAGAGGCACACTATAGCAATCAGCCCCAGCATTTT
v_call: TRBV27; d_call: .; j_call: TRBJ1-6; clone_size: .; cdr3_aa: CASKTTGTSPLHF; cdr3_nt: TGTGCCAGCAAGACGACAGGCACTTCACCCCTCCACTTT
v_call: TRBV5-1; d_call: TRBD2; j_call: TRBJ2-1; clone_size: many; cdr3_aa: CASSLSGDNYNEQFF; cdr3_nt: TGCGCCAGCAGCTTGAGCGGGGATAACTACAATGAGCAGTTCTTC
v_call: TRBV7-6; d_call: TRBD2; j_call: TRBJ2-3; clone_size: .; cdr3_aa: CASAQMSSGGTDTQYF; cdr3_nt: TGTGCCAGCGCCCAAATGTCTAGCGGGGGCACAGATACGCAGTATTTT
v_call: TRBV12-3/TRBV12-4; d_call: .; j_call: TRBJ2-7; clone_size: many; cdr3_aa: CASSLGRGDTYEQYF; cdr3_nt: TGTGCCAGCAGTTTAGGCAGGGGGGACACCTACGAGCAGTACTTC
v_call: TRBV5-6; d_call: .; j_call: TRBJ2-5; clone_size: many; cdr3_aa: CASSLLQQETQYF; cdr3_nt: TGTGCCAGCAGCTTGTTACAGCAAGAGACCCAGTACTTC
v_call: TRBV18; d_call: .; j_call: TRBJ2-7; clone_size: many; cdr3_aa: CASSPIWSDRGYEQYF; cdr3_nt: TGTGCCAGCTCACCAATATGGTCGGACAGAGGCTACGAGCAGTACTTC
v_call: TRBV7-9; d_call: TRBD2; j_call: TRBJ2-1; clone_size: many; cdr3_aa: CASSLGTSGYNEQFF; cdr3_nt: TGTGCTAGCAGCTTAGGTACTAGCGGTTACAATGAGCAGTTCTTC
v_call: TRBV7-2; d_call: .; j_call: TRBJ2-2; clone_size: .; cdr3_aa: CASSFSTTTTGERFF; cdr3_nt: TGTGCCAGCAGCTTTTCTACTACAACCACCGGGGAGCGGTTTTTT
v_call: TRBV3-1; d_call: .; j_call: TRBJ1-1; clone_size: .; cdr3_aa: CASSQLSQGSTEAFF; cdr3_nt: TGTGCCAGCAGCCAACTATCACAGGGCAGCACTGAAGCTTTCTTT
v_call: TRBV12-3/TRBV12-4; d_call: .; j_call: TRBJ2-1; clone_size: .; cdr3_aa: CASSLGGQRRGEQFF; cdr3_nt: TGTGCCAGCAGTTTAGGCGGACAAAGACGGGGTGAGCAGTTCTTC
v_call: TRBV29-1; d_call: .; j_call: TRBJ2-7; clone_size: many; cdr3_aa: CSVGRSGYEQYF; cdr3_nt: TGCAGCGTTGGCAGGTCGGGCTACGAGCAGTACTTC
v_call: TRBV12-3/TRBV12-4; d_call: .; j_call: TRBJ1-1; clone_size: few; cdr3_aa: CASSPPPTGNTEAFF; cdr3_nt: TGTGCCAGCAGTCCCCCACCGACAGGGAACACTGAAGCTTTCTTT
v_call: TRBV18; d_call: .; j_call: TRBJ1-5; clone_size: .; cdr3_aa: CASSPRGVGSNQPQHF; cdr3_nt: TGTGCCAGCTCACCACGGGGCGTAGGTAGCAATCAGCCCCAGCATTTT
v_call: TRBV5-6; d_call: .; j_call: TRBJ2-1; clone_size: many; cdr3_aa: CASSLVGDEQFF; cdr3_nt: TGTGCCAGCAGCTTGGTGGGCGATGAGCAGTTCTTC
v_call: TRBV29-1; d_call: TRBD1; j_call: TRBJ1-2; clone_size: few; cdr3_aa: CSVSGTGVAWDGYTF; cdr3_nt: TGCAGCGTTTCCGGGACAGGCGTTGCCTGGGATGGCTACACCTTC